The rows below give T cell receptor beta chains drawn from one sample of a study of cytomegalovirus exposure and HLA in healthy donors. Profiled with immunoSEQ multiplex PCR; TCRdb holds only in-frame clones, not every one. The sample lists 100,000 or so clones; roughly 82% were seen once. The sample taken for sequencing was PBMCs. These receptors were taken from a woman in her late teens or twenties in good health and CMV-seronegative. Each CDR3 is given with its conserved first and last residue. The D gene is left open where the match is weak. Only part of the rows carry a size: once, few, many, or a class if the clone is expanded.

clone size: .; J gene: TRBJ2-7; V gene: TRBV20-1; D gene: .; CDR3 protein: CSARQFYEQYF; CDR3 DNA: TGCAGTGCTAGGCAGTTTTACGAGCAGTACTTC
clone size: .; J gene: TRBJ2-1; V gene: TRBV2; D gene: .; CDR3 protein: CASESPSYNEQFF; CDR3 DNA: TGTGCCAGCGAGTCACCCTCCTACAATGAGCAGTTCTTC
clone size: .; J gene: TRBJ1-6; V gene: TRBV4-3; D gene: TRBD1; CDR3 protein: CASSLGTGGYNSPLHF; CDR3 DNA: TGCGCCAGCAGCCTCGGGACAGGGGGATATAATTCACCCCTCCACTTT
clone size: .; J gene: TRBJ2-2; V gene: TRBV6-5; D gene: TRBD1; CDR3 protein: CASAITGGITGELFF; CDR3 DNA: TGTGCCAGCGCAATAACAGGGGGCATCACCGGGGAGCTGTTTTTT
clone size: few; J gene: TRBJ2-7; V gene: TRBV4-3; D gene: .; CDR3 protein: CASSQELGGASYEQYF; CDR3 DNA: TGCGCCAGCAGCCAAGAGCTCGGCGGGGCTTCCTACGAGCAGTACTTC
clone size: .; J gene: TRBJ2-7; V gene: TRBV19; D gene: TRBD1; CDR3 protein: CASSIDGTGGPYTTYEQYF; CDR3 DNA: TGTGCCAGTAGTATAGACGGGACAGGGGGCCCATACACCACCTACGAGCAGTACTTC
clone size: .; J gene: TRBJ2-1; V gene: TRBV7-3; D gene: .; CDR3 protein: CASSLNHRTDYNEQFF; CDR3 DNA: TGTGCCAGCAGCTTAAATCATAGGACAGACTACAATGAGCAGTTCTTC
clone size: .; J gene: TRBJ2-3; V gene: TRBV29-1; D gene: .; CDR3 protein: CSVEVERTDTQYF; CDR3 DNA: TGCAGCGTTGAAGTAGAGCGTACAGATACGCAGTATTTT
clone size: few; J gene: TRBJ2-7; V gene: TRBV7-9; D gene: .; CDR3 protein: CASSLKGTSAYEQYF; CDR3 DNA: TGTGCCAGCAGCTTAAAGGGGACATCGGCCTACGAGCAGTACTTC
clone size: .; J gene: TRBJ2-1; V gene: TRBV7-9; D gene: .; CDR3 protein: CASENREGGPYNEQFF; CDR3 DNA: TGTGCTAGTGAAAATAGGGAAGGGGGACCCTACAATGAGCAGTTCTTC
clone size: .; J gene: TRBJ1-1; V gene: TRBV30; D gene: .; CDR3 protein: CAWSRGRANTEAFF; CDR3 DNA: TGTGCCTGGAGTAGGGGAAGAGCGAACACTGAAGCTTTCTTT
clone size: .; J gene: TRBJ2-5; V gene: TRBV5-1; D gene: .; CDR3 protein: CASSLVLATQETQYF; CDR3 DNA: TGCGCCAGCAGCTTGGTCTTAGCGACCCAAGAGACCCAGTACTTC
clone size: .; J gene: TRBJ1-3; V gene: TRBV6-6; D gene: .; CDR3 protein: CASSYSAARNTIYF; CDR3 DNA: TGTGCCAGCAGTTACTCGGCGGCCCGAAACACCATATATTTT
clone size: few; J gene: TRBJ1-5; V gene: TRBV5-6; D gene: .; CDR3 protein: CASSPPPERRGDQPQHF; CDR3 DNA: TGTGCCAGCAGCCCTCCCCCGGAGCGAAGGGGCGATCAGCCCCAGCATTTT
clone size: .; J gene: TRBJ1-4; V gene: TRBV28; D gene: .; CDR3 protein: CASSSPTGFGNEKLFF; CDR3 DNA: TGTGCCAGCAGTTCCCCCACAGGGTTTGGAAATGAAAAACTGTTTTTT
clone size: once; J gene: TRBJ2-7; V gene: TRBV23-1; D gene: .; CDR3 protein: CASSQSTRGGAYEQYF; CDR3 DNA: TGCGCCAGCAGTCAATCGACGAGAGGGGGTGCCTACGAGCAGTACTTC
clone size: .; J gene: TRBJ2-1; V gene: TRBV15; D gene: TRBD2; CDR3 protein: CATSRLAGGALNEQFF; CDR3 DNA: TGTGCCACCAGCAGACTCGCCGGGGGGGCTCTCAATGAGCAGTTCTTC
clone size: .; J gene: TRBJ2-3; V gene: TRBV2; D gene: TRBD2; CDR3 protein: CASIPLAGASGTQYF; CDR3 DNA: TGTGCCAGCATTCCTCTAGCGGGGGCCTCTGGTACGCAGTATTTT
clone size: .; J gene: TRBJ1-1; V gene: TRBV7-2; D gene: .; CDR3 protein: CASRPGHLNTEAFF; CDR3 DNA: TGTGCCAGCAGACCGGGACACCTGAACACTGAAGCTTTCTTT
clone size: once; J gene: TRBJ2-1; V gene: TRBV7-9; D gene: .; CDR3 protein: CASSLGGYDEQFF; CDR3 DNA: TGTGCCAGCAGCTTAGGAGGTTATGATGAGCAGTTCTTC
clone size: .; J gene: TRBJ2-6; V gene: TRBV27; D gene: .; CDR3 protein: CASSPLRESGANVLTF; CDR3 DNA: TGTGCCAGCAGTCCCCTCCGGGAGTCTGGGGCCAACGTCCTGACTTTC
clone size: .; J gene: TRBJ2-7; V gene: TRBV13; D gene: TRBD2; CDR3 protein: CASSLLAESYEQYF; CDR3 DNA: TGTGCCAGCAGCTTACTAGCGGAGTCCTACGAGCAGTACTTC
clone size: few; J gene: TRBJ1-5; V gene: TRBV15; D gene: .; CDR3 protein: CATSRDEVQPQHF; CDR3 DNA: TGTGCCACCAGCAGAGATGAGGTTCAGCCCCAGCATTTT
clone size: once; J gene: TRBJ2-5; V gene: TRBV4-3; D gene: TRBD2; CDR3 protein: CASSQVTSGAQETQYF; CDR3 DNA: TGCGCCAGCAGCCAAGTCACTAGCGGGGCCCAAGAGACCCAGTACTTC
clone size: .; J gene: TRBJ2-1; V gene: TRBV19; D gene: TRBD1; CDR3 protein: CASSTGTATYNEQFF; CDR3 DNA: TGTGCCAGTAGTACCGGGACAGCTACATACAATGAGCAGTTCTTC
clone size: once; J gene: TRBJ2-5; V gene: TRBV5-1; D gene: TRBD2; CDR3 protein: CASRPPPTSGNQETQYF; CDR3 DNA: TGCGCCAGCAGACCCCCCCCGACTAGCGGGAACCAAGAGACCCAGTACTTC
clone size: few; J gene: TRBJ1-5; V gene: TRBV28; D gene: TRBD1; CDR3 protein: CASSWDRSNLYQPQHF; CDR3 DNA: TGTGCCAGCAGTTGGGACAGATCTAACTTGTATCAGCCCCAGCATTTT
clone size: few; J gene: TRBJ2-7; V gene: TRBV6-5; D gene: .; CDR3 protein: CASSYGTDSYEQYF; CDR3 DNA: TGTGCCAGCAGTTACGGGACTGACTCCTACGAGCAGTACTTC
clone size: .; J gene: TRBJ2-3; V gene: TRBV11-2; D gene: TRBD2; CDR3 protein: CASSLWGLAGQISTDTQYF; CDR3 DNA: TGTGCCAGCAGCTTGTGGGGGCTAGCGGGACAGATAAGCACAGATACGCAGTATTTT
clone size: .; J gene: TRBJ1-1; V gene: TRBV9; D gene: .; CDR3 protein: CASSVVSTNTEAFF; CDR3 DNA: TGTGCCAGCAGCGTAGTTAGTACGAACACTGAAGCTTTCTTT
clone size: .; J gene: TRBJ1-4; V gene: TRBV28; D gene: .; CDR3 protein: CASSSGRSEKLFF; CDR3 DNA: TGTGCCAGCAGTTCTGGGCGAAGTGAAAAACTGTTTTTT
clone size: .; J gene: TRBJ2-1; V gene: TRBV19; D gene: .; CDR3 protein: CASTEGGLAEQFF; CDR3 DNA: TGTGCCAGTACCGAGGGGGGGCTTGCTGAGCAGTTCTTC
clone size: .; J gene: TRBJ1-1; V gene: TRBV6-4; D gene: TRBD1; CDR3 protein: CASSDAGTGDTEAFF; CDR3 DNA: TGTGCCAGCAGTGATGCGGGGACAGGGGATACTGAAGCTTTCTTT
clone size: .; J gene: TRBJ1-4; V gene: TRBV28; D gene: .; CDR3 protein: CASSFLGGRRNEKLFF; CDR3 DNA: TGTGCCAGCAGTTTTCTCGGAGGTCGACGTAATGAAAAACTGTTTTTT
clone size: .; J gene: TRBJ2-4; V gene: TRBV19; D gene: TRBD1; CDR3 protein: CASRTGGIQYF; CDR3 DNA: TGTGCTTCCCGGACAGGGGGCATTCAGTACTTC
clone size: once; J gene: TRBJ2-3; V gene: TRBV9; D gene: TRBD2; CDR3 protein: CASSVTSGGIPSTDTQYF; CDR3 DNA: TGTGCCAGCAGCGTCACTAGCGGGGGGATTCCTAGCACAGATACGCAGTATTTT
clone size: once; J gene: TRBJ2-7; V gene: TRBV28; D gene: .; CDR3 protein: CASSFAGEHYEQYF; CDR3 DNA: TGTGCCAGCAGTTTTGCAGGGGAACACTACGAGCAGTACTTC
clone size: .; J gene: TRBJ2-3; V gene: TRBV5-1; D gene: .; CDR3 protein: CASSLGSVTDTQYF; CDR3 DNA: TGCGCCAGCAGCTTGGGGAGTGTCACAGATACGCAGTATTTT
clone size: .; J gene: TRBJ2-3; V gene: TRBV29-1; D gene: .; CDR3 protein: CSVDPWELGSADTQYF; CDR3 DNA: TGCAGCGTTGACCCCTGGGAACTAGGTTCCGCAGATACGCAGTATTTT
clone size: .; J gene: TRBJ1-1; V gene: TRBV9; D gene: TRBD1; CDR3 protein: CASSEHRGNTEAFF; CDR3 DNA: TGTGCCAGCAGCGAACACAGGGGAAACACTGAAGCTTTCTTT